These 26 T cell receptor beta chains share one sample of origin, sequenced in a study of cytomegalovirus exposure and HLA in healthy donors. PCR primers comprised 60 Vbeta and 13 Jbeta primers. Here immunoSEQ multiplex PCR was the method, and the copy in TCRdb shows in-frame clones only, minus some. This sample yields some 62,000 clones, of which roughly 86% are seen a single time; more than 1.4% belongs to the top ten. Sequenced input: PBMCs. The receptor set was obtained from a man aged 18 to 29 in good health and CMV-seronegative.

The chain employs TRBV7-6 and TRBJ2-5, with 7 positions matching TRBD2. This CDR3 comprises 15 residues. CDR1 and CDR2 from the germline V gene are SGHVS and FNYEAQ. V lost 5 bases, J lost 5 bases, and 11 bases stayed unmatched. The CDR3 region is CASSATTGGRETQYF. For the CDR3, the DNA is TGTGCCAGCAGCGCGACGACGGGAGGACGGGAGACCCAGTACTTC.

CDR3 protein: CAWSVRLESGNTIYF. CDR3 nucleotides: TGTGCCTGGAGTGTACGACTAGAGTCTGGAAACACCATATATTTT. The chain carries TRBV30 and TRBJ1-3; D remains unclear. Germline-derived CDR1 and CDR2 are GTSNPN and SVGIG (reference sequence). The CDR3 contains 15 residues. With 0 bases removed from V and 1 base from J, the gap between germline ends came to 10 bases.

The rearrangement joins TRBV2 to TRBJ1-2; TRBD1 is a possible D gene (5 bases). Germline CDR1 reads SNHLY; CDR2 reads FYNNEI. Trimming removed 2 bases at V and 8 bases at J, with 12 bases between. This CDR3 is 13 amino acids long. CDR3 amino acids: CASSENVGRGYTF. In DNA form, the CDR3 reads TGTGCCAGCAGTGAAAACGTGGGGCGCGGCTACACCTTC.

V usage is TRBV4-1 and J usage is TRBJ2-3; TRBD2 matches at 9 bases. This CDR3 has 17 residues. CDR1 and CDR2 from the germline V gene are MGHRA and YSYEKL. The V and J ends lost 7 bases and 2 bases, in that order; junction bases with no gene match: 13. CDR3 region: CASTATPLAGYTDTQYF. CDR3 in DNA: TGCGCCAGCACCGCCACCCCCCTAGCGGGGTACACAGATACGCAGTATTTT.

The chain is built from TRBV19 and TRBJ1-4; D gene ambiguous. Trimming took off 5 bases at V and 5 bases at J, with 9 bases between the two ends. The CDR3 totals 13 residues. The V gene's germline CDR1 is LNHDA and CDR2 SQIVND (reference sequence). The CDR3 coding sequence is TGTGCCAGTAGTGAGCGGGGAAATGAAAAACTGTTTTTT. Protein: CASSERGNEKLFF. Together with reference TRBV19 and TRBJ1-4, the CDR3 gives the full variable domain: DGGITQSPKYLFRKEGQNVTLSCEQNLNHDAMYWYRQDPGQGLRLIYYSQIVNDFQKGDIAEGYSVSREKKESFPLTVTSAQKNPTAFYLCASSERGNEKLFFGSGTQLSVL.

The gene calls are TRBV12-5 and TRBJ1-5; maybe TRBD1 (6 bases). This CDR3 has 14 residues. CDR1 LGHNT and CDR2 FRNRAP come from the germline V gene. Trimming took 3 bases from V and 0 from J, leaving 6 bases between them. CDR3 nucleotides: TGTGCTAGTGGTTTACAGGGTAGCAATCAGCCCCAGCATTTT. This gives the protein CASGLQGSNQPQHF.

The sample holds one count of this clone. The rearrangement uses TRBV11-3 and TRBJ2-2; 7 nucleotides match TRBD1. The CDR3 has 14 residues. Germline V gene data show CDR1 as SGHNT and CDR2 as YENEEA. Trimming at V came to 5 bases and at J to 3 bases, leaving 3 bases not matched to a gene. CDR3 residues: CASSPQGDTGELFF. The CDR3 DNA sequence: TGTGCCAGCAGCCCCCAGGGGGACACCGGGGAGCTGTTTTTT. Based on the CDR3 plus reference TRBV11-3 and TRBJ2-2, the full variable domain is EAGVVQSPRYKIIEKKQPVAFWCNPISGHNTLYWYLQNLGQGPELLIRYENEEAVDDSQLPKDRFSAERLKGVDSTLKIQPAELGDSAVYLCASSPQGDTGELFFGEGSRLTVL.

V is TRBV11-3 and J is TRBJ2-7; D unclear. V was trimmed by 3 bases and J by 4 bases, leaving 10 bases between them. This CDR3 is 13 amino acids long. Germline-derived CDR1 and CDR2 are SGHNT and YENEEA. The CDR3 coding sequence is TGTGCCAGCAGCTTTAGCCCGATATACGAGCAGTACTTC. Translating gives CASSFSPIYEQYF. Based on the CDR3 plus reference TRBV11-3 and TRBJ2-7, the full variable domain is EAGVVQSPRYKIIEKKQPVAFWCNPISGHNTLYWYLQNLGQGPELLIRYENEEAVDDSQLPKDRFSAERLKGVDSTLKIQPAELGDSAVYLCASSFSPIYEQYFGPGTRLTVT.

CDR3 DNA sequence: TGTGCCAGCAGACCGGGACAGGGATCCTACGAGCAGTACTTC. Translating it yields CASRPGQGSYEQYF. The V call is TRBV6-5, the J call TRBJ2-7; 9 nucleotides match TRBD1. Losses at the gene ends were 6 bases for V and 1 base for J; bases not matched to a gene: 4. The CDR3 is 14 amino acids. Per the germline V gene, CDR1 is MNHEY and CDR2 is SVGAGI.

The chain carries TRBV5-1 and TRBJ2-7; TRBD1 might be the D (6 bases). The length of the CDR3 is 13 residues. Looked up from germline, CDR1 is SGHRS and CDR2 is YFSETQ. Trimming pared 0 bases from V and 9 bases from J, leaving 13 bases between. The CDR3 spells CASSLDRVYRQYF. CDR3 in DNA: TGCGCCAGCAGCTTGGACAGGGTCTACAGGCAGTACTTC.

The chain employs TRBV2 and TRBJ2-1; weak D call: TRBD1 (5 bases). V lost 7 bases and J 2 bases, leaving 9 bases between the germline ends. The length of the CDR3 is 13 residues. In germline, CDR1 is SNHLY, CDR2 FYNNEI. CDR3 DNA: TGTGCCAGCAACCGACAGCCCTACAATGAGCAGTTCTTC. The encoded protein is CASNRQPYNEQFF.

This rearrangement joins TRBV7-6 to TRBJ2-7, with 9 positions matching TRBD1. The CDR3 loop spans 15 amino acids. V was pared by 6 bases and J by 6 bases, with 12 bases of the junction left unmatched. Germline assignment: CDR1 SGHVS and CDR2 FNYEAQ. CDR3 nucleotides: TGTGCCAGCAGACAAGACCGGGACAGGGAAAGCGAGCAGTACTTC. Translated: CASRQDRDRESEQYF.

The gene calls are TRBV13 and TRBJ1-1, with D perhaps matching TRBD1 (5 bases). CDR3 length: 16 residues. The germline CDR1 and CDR2 sequences are PRHDT and FYEKMQ (reference sequence). Trimming took 2 bases from V and 0 from J, leaving 13 bases between them. Written as DNA, the CDR3 is TGTGCCAGCAGCTTAATAGACAGTTACATGAACACTGAAGCTTTCTTT. Encoded protein: CASSLIDSYMNTEAFF.

The CDR3 sequence is CASSSTAGKFTDTQYF. The DNA for the CDR3 is TGTGCCAGCAGCTCGACAGCGGGGAAATTCACAGATACGCAGTATTTT. The chain employs TRBV7-2 and TRBJ2-3, with 7 nucleotides matching TRBD2. Trimming at V came to 4 bases and at J to 2 bases, leaving 9 bases not matched to a gene. CDR3 length: 16 amino acids. Germline CDR1 and CDR2: SGHTA and FQGNSA.

The rearrangement uses TRBV4-1 and TRBJ2-3, with 7 bases aligning to TRBD2. Germline V CDR1 and CDR2: MGHRA, YSYEKL. The CDR3 has 15 amino acids. The V and J ends lost 1 base and 4 bases, in that order; junction bases with no gene match: 5. The CDR3 protein is CASSQVGGGADTQYF. CDR3 in DNA: TGCGCCAGCAGCCAAGTGGGGGGGGGAGCAGATACGCAGTATTTT.

The CDR3 DNA is TGTGCCAGCAGCTTGACTAGCGCCGAGACCCAGTACTTC. Translating it yields CASSLTSAETQYF. V usage is TRBV7-6 and J usage is TRBJ2-5; 8 positions match TRBD2. CDR3 length: 13 residues. V dropped 3 bases and J dropped 5; count of bases not matched to a gene: 2. The germline gives CDR1 SGHVS, CDR2 FNYEAQ.

This clone was seen a single time. The rearrangement links TRBV7-9 to TRBJ1-6; D is perhaps TRBD1 (6 bases). Trimming took off 0 bases at V and 9 bases at J, with 12 bases between the two ends. There are 15 residues in the CDR3. Germline V gene lookup returns CDR1 SEHNR and CDR2 FQNEAQ (reference sequence). The CDR3 reads CASSLASGDSSPLHF. CDR3 nucleotides: TGTGCCAGCAGCTTAGCGTCAGGGGATAGTTCACCCCTCCACTTT.

This clone was recorded a few times. J is TRBJ2-7 and V is TRBV29-1; D is ambiguous. The CDR3 has 12 amino acids. Looked up from germline, CDR1 is SQVTM and CDR2 is ANQGSEA. V lost 6 bases and J 2 bases, leaving 11 bases between the germline ends. DNA for the CDR3: TGCAGCGTCCAGACAAATACCTACGAGCAGTACTTC. This sequence encodes CSVQTNTYEQYF.

The chain has TRBV30 and TRBJ1-2; the match to TRBD1 covers 8 bases. CDR3 length: 17 amino acids. Germline V gives CDR1 GTSNPN, CDR2 SVGIG (reference sequence). V gave up 4 bases and J gave up 3 bases; unmatched junction bases: 16. The CDR3 bases are TGTGCCTGGACTAGTACGAGTGGCAGGGGGCGCCACTATGGCTACACCTTC. Protein product: CAWTSTSGRGRHYGYTF.

The gene calls are TRBV15 and TRBJ2-3; D is possibly TRBD1 (6 bases). There are 15 residues in the CDR3. V shed 8 bases and J shed 1 base, with 16 bases lying between them. Germline V gene lookup returns CDR1 LNHNV and CDR2 YYDKDF (reference sequence). The DNA for the CDR3 is TGTGCCACCCTGAGGAGAGGGGGAGGCACAGATACGCAGTATTTT. It specifies CATLRRGGGTDTQYF.

This chain connects TRBV4-1 to TRBJ1-3, with a weak D call TRBD1 (6 bases). The CDR3 is made up of 17 amino acids. Per the germline V gene, CDR1 is MGHRA and CDR2 is YSYEKL. Trimming left V 5 bases short and J 1 base short, with 18 bases between. The CDR3 spells CASSSEQGRHSGNTIYF. In DNA form, the CDR3 reads TGCGCCAGCAGCTCGGAACAGGGCAGACATTCTGGAAACACCATATATTTT.

This sequence joins TRBV28 and TRBJ1-2; maybe TRBD1 (5 bases). Per the germline V gene, CDR1 is MDHEN and CDR2 is SYDVKM. Trimming took 7 bases from V and 3 from J, leaving 15 bases between them. This CDR3 spans 14 amino acids. The CDR3 bases are TGTGCCAGCATAGGGACTGGGGGGTACTATGGCTACACCTTC. Protein: CASIGTGGYYGYTF.

The genes are TRBV7-9 and TRBJ1-2; 10 bases line up with TRBD1. CDR1 is SEHNR and CDR2 is FQNEAQ in the germline V gene (reference sequence). Trimming cost V 5 bases and J 12 bases; bases outside gene matches: 12. The length of the CDR3 is 14 residues. CDR3 region: CASSPGTGELFNTF. CDR3 coding DNA: TGTGCCAGCAGCCCAGGGACAGGGGAACTATTTAACACCTTC.

The rearrangement links TRBV13 to TRBJ2-7; the D is unclear. Germline CDR1 PRHDT, CDR2 FYEKMQ (reference sequence). This CDR3 has 11 residues. Trimming took off 2 bases at V and 5 bases at J, with 4 bases between the two ends. CDR3 amino acids: CASSLSDEQYF. The CDR3 coding sequence is TGTGCCAGCAGCTTAAGCGACGAGCAGTACTTC. Complete variable domain (other parts from reference TRBV13 and TRBJ2-7): AAGVIQSPRHLIKEKRETATLKCYPIPRHDTVYWYQQGPGQDPQFLISFYEKMQSDKGSIPDRFSAQQFSDYHSELNMSSLELGDSALYFCASSLSDEQYFGPGTRLTVT.

By proportion, this clone is medium-sized (0.01 to 0.1%). The V and J genes are TRBV4-1 and TRBJ1-3; D unclear. Germline V CDR1 and CDR2: MGHRA, YSYEKL. V lost 2 bases to trimming and J lost 5 bases, with 7 bases between them. This CDR3 spans 13 amino acids. CDR3 protein: CASSQQSRNTIYF. CDR3 sequence (DNA): TGCGCCAGCAGCCAACAGTCCAGAAACACCATATATTTT.

V gene TRBV7-3 combines with J gene TRBJ2-1, with 9 positions matching TRBD1. Germline loops: CDR1 SGHTA, CDR2 FQGTGA. The length of the CDR3 is 15 residues. Trimming took 3 bases from V and 4 from J; bases not matched to a gene: 4. Written as DNA, the CDR3 is TGTGCCAGCAGCTTCGGACAGGGGCTGTACAATGAGCAGTTCTTC. Its translation: CASSFGQGLYNEQFF.